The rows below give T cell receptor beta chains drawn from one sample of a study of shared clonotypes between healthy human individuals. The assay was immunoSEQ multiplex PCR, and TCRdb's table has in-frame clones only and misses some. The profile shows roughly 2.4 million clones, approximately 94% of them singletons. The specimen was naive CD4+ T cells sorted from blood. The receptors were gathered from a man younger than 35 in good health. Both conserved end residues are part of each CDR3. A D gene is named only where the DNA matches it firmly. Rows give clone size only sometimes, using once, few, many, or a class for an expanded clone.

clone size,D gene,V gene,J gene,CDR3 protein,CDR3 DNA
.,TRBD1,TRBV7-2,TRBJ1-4,CASSPHTTGTKTNEKLFF,TGTGCCAGCAGCCCACATACGACAGGGACGAAAACTAATGAAAAACTGTTTTTT
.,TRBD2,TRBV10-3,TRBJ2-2,CAISVSSGNTGELFF,TGTGCCATCAGTGTTTCTAGCGGGAACACCGGGGAGCTGTTTTTT
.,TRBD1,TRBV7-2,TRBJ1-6,CASNQGAPNSPLHF,TGTGCCAGCAACCAGGGGGCGCCGAATTCACCCCTCCACTTT
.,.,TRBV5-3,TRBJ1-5,CARSLSVGSNQPQHF,TGTGCCAGAAGCTTGTCCGTCGGGAGCAATCAGCCCCAGCATTTT
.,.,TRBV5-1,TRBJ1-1,CASSLGEGMNTEAFF,TGCGCCAGCAGCTTGGGAGAGGGCATGAACACTGAAGCTTTCTTT
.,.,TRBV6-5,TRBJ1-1,CASGRGNTEAFF,TGTGCCTCGGGGAGGGGGAACACTGAAGCTTTCTTT
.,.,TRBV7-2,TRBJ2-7,CASSLERHSAYEQYF,TGTGCCAGCAGCTTAGAAAGGCATTCCGCCTACGAGCAGTACTTC
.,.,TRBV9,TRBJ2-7,CASSSGMGRFSYEQYF,TGTGCCAGCAGCTCGGGGATGGGACGGTTTTCCTACGAGCAGTACTTC
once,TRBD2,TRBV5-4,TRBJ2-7,CASSMAGVNHEQYF,TGTGCCAGCAGCATGGCGGGAGTGAATCACGAGCAGTACTTC
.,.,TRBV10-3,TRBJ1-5,CATQAGEDQPQHF,TGTGCCACCCAGGCGGGGGAGGATCAGCCCCAGCATTTT
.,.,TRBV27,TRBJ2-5,CASSLWSPHPLTGKGEQYF,TGTGCCAGCAGTTTGTGGTCCCCCCACCCCCTGACAGGTAAAGGGGAGCAGTACTTC
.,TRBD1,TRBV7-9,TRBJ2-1,CASSDTQYRGLRGYEQFF,TGTGCCAGCAGCGACACCCAGTACAGGGGGCTGAGAGGGTATGAGCAGTTCTTC
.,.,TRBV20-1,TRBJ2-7,CSASRDEQYF,TGCAGTGCTAGTAGGGATGAGCAGTACTTC
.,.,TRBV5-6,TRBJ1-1,CASSLRTADPNTEAFF,TGTGCCAGCAGCTTACGGACAGCAGACCCGAACACTGAAGCTTTCTTT
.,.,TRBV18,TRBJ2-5,CASSPDETQYF,TGTGCCAGCTCACCAGACGAGACCCAGTACTTC
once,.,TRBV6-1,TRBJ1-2,CASIPTGVVTYTF,TGTGCCAGCATTCCCACAGGAGTTGTTACTTACACCTTC
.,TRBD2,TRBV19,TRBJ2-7,CASSIPGTSVQGEQYF,TGTGCCAGTAGTATACCGGGGACTAGCGTTCAGGGCGAGCAGTACTTC
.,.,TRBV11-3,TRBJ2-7,CASSFGRAGEQYF,TGTGCCAGCAGCTTCGGCAGGGCGGGAGAGCAGTACTTC
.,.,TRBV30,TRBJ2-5,CAWSTTKGPGETQYF,TGTGCCTGGAGTACCACGAAGGGACCCGGGGAGACCCAGTACTTC
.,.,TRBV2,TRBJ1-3,CASSAGTSRNTIYF,TGTGCCAGCAGTGCTGGGACAAGTCGAAACACCATATATTTT
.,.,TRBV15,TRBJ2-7,CATSRARGHEQYF,TGTGCCACCAGCAGAGCCAGGGGCCACGAGCAGTACTTC
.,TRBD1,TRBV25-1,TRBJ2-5,CASSHPGTGGRETQYF,TGTGCCAGCAGTCATCCCGGGACAGGGGGCAGAGAGACCCAGTACTTC
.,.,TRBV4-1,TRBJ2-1,CASSQDRSLNEQFF,TGCGCCAGCAGCCAAGACCGCAGCCTCAATGAGCAGTTCTTC
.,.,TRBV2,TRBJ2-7,CASSVWGWDEQYF,TGTGCCAGCAGTGTTTGGGGATGGGACGAGCAGTACTTC
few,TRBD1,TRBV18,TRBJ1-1,CASSTGTGLNTEAFF,TGTGCCAGCTCAACGGGGACAGGGTTGAACACTGAAGCTTTCTTT
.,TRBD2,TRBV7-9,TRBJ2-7,CASSPRGGEQYF,TGTGCCAGCAGCCCGCGGGGGGGCGAGCAGTACTTC
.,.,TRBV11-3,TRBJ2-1,CASSFRTVGGGHEQFF,TGTGCCAGCAGCTTTAGGACAGTTGGGGGAGGGCATGAGCAGTTCTTC
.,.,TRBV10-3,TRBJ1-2,CASRSRLLSGYTF,TGTGCCTCCCGTTCCCGGCTCCTCTCCGGCTACACCTTC
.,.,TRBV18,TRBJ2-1,CASSPTNEQFF,TGTGCCAGCTCACCAACTAATGAGCAGTTCTTC
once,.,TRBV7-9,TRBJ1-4,CASSRNLGSLNEKLFF,TGTGCCAGCAGCCGCAACCTCGGCTCTCTTAATGAAAAACTGTTTTTT
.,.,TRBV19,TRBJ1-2,CASSNRPYGYTF,TGTGCCAGTAGTAACAGGCCCTATGGCTACACCTTC
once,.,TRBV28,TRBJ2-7,CASTTGPYEQYF,TGTGCCAGCACGACAGGACCCTACGAGCAGTACTTC
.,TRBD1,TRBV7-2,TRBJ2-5,CASSLTGRQGVEETQYF,TGTGCCAGCAGCTTAACTGGTAGGCAGGGGGTAGAAGAGACCCAGTACTTC
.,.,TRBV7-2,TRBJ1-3,CASSLVLTGTGNTIYF,TGTGCCAGCAGCTTAGTCCTAACAGGCACTGGAAACACCATATATTTT
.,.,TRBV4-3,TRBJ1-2,CASSQVGPTNYGYTF,TGCGCCAGCAGCCAAGTGGGGCCCACTAACTATGGCTACACCTTC
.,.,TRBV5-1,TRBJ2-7,CASSLGSGPLYEQYF,TGCGCCAGCAGCCTAGGGTCGGGGCCCCTCTACGAGCAGTACTTC
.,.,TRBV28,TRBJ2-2,CASSLSLAATGELFF,TGTGCCAGCAGTTTATCTCTTGCGGCCACCGGGGAGCTGTTTTTT
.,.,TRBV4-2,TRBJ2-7,CASSQEGPTFFYEQYF,TGTGCCAGCAGCCAAGAGGGACCCACGTTCTTCTACGAGCAGTACTTC
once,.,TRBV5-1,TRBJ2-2,CASSVLQGNTGELFF,TGCGCCAGCAGCGTATTACAGGGGAACACCGGGGAGCTGTTTTTT
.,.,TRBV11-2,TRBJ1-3,CASSLVEQRLSGNTIYF,TGTGCCAGCAGCTTAGTAGAGCAGCGTCTTTCTGGAAACACCATATATTTT
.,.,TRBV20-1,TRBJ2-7,CSARTSYEQYF,TGCAGTGCACGGACCAGCTACGAGCAGTACTTC